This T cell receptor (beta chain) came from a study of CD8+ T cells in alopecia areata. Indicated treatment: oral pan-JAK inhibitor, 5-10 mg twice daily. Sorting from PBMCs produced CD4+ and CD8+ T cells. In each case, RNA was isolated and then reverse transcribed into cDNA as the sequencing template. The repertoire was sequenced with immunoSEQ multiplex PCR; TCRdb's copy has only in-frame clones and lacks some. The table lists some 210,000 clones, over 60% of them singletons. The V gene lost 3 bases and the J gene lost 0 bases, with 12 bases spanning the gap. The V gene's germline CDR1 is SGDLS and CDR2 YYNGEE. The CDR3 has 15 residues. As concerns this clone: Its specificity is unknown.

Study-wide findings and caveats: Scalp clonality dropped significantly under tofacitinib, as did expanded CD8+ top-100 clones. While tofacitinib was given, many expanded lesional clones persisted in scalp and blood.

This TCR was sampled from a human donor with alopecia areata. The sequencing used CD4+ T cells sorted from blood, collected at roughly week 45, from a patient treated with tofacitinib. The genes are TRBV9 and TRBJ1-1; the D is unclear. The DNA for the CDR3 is TGTGCCAGCAGCGATCCCGGAGGTTTGAACACTGAAGCTTTCTTT. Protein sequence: CASSDPGGLNTEAFF. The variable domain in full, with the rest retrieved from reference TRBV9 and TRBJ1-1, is DSGVTQTPKHLITATGQRVTLRCSPRSGDLSVYWYQQSLDQGLQFLIQYYNGEERAKGNILERFSAQQFPDLHSELNLSSLELGDSALYFCASSDPGGLNTEAFFGQGTRLTVV.